The 30 T cell receptor beta chains listed next were all sequenced from one sample in a study of shared clonotypes between healthy human individuals. TCRdb's table, derived via immunoSEQ multiplex PCR, lists solely in-frame clones and lacks some. The data contain 2 million to 2.5 million clones, about 94% of them seen just once; the ten biggest clones take up around 0.13%. Material for sequencing was naive CD4+ T cells sorted from blood. As for subset: CD45RA+ positively selected. All receptors come from a man aged 18 to 35 in good health.

The gene calls are TRBV19 and TRBJ2-2; D gene unclear. The V end was cut by 3 bases, the J end by 1 base, with 12 bases between. The CDR3 has 16 amino acids. Germline assignment: CDR1 LNHDA and CDR2 SQIVND (reference sequence). The chain's CDR3 is CASSIGFGENTGELFF. The CDR3 DNA reads TGTGCCAGTAGTATTGGGTTTGGCGAGAACACCGGGGAGCTGTTTTTT. Full variable domain (remainder filled in from reference TRBV19 and TRBJ2-2): DGGITQSPKYLFRKEGQNVTLSCEQNLNHDAMYWYRQDPGQGLRLIYYSQIVNDFQKGDIAEGYSVSREKKESFPLTVTSAQKNPTAFYLCASSIGFGENTGELFFGEGSRLTVL.

The V call is TRBV28, the J call TRBJ2-5; TRBD2 agrees at 10 bases. V lost 2 bases and J lost 1; bases outside the gene matches: 7. The CDR3 runs 17 residues. The germline V gene encodes CDR1 MDHEN and CDR2 SYDVKM. In DNA form, the CDR3 reads TGTGCCAGCAGTTTACCTGTTAGCGGGGGGCTCCAAGAGACCCAGTACTTC. As protein: CASSLPVSGGLQETQYF.

The chain joins TRBV5-4 to TRBJ2-2; 9 nucleotides line up with TRBD2. The length of the CDR3 is 17 residues. Per germline, CDR1 SGHNT and CDR2 YYREEE (reference sequence). V dropped 0 bases and J dropped 7; count of bases not matched to a gene: 10. Here the CDR3 DNA reads TGTGCCAGCAGCTTGGCCCTGGTAGCGGGAGCGAGCGGGGAGCTGTTTTTT. Its translation is CASSLALVAGASGELFF.

The CDR3 loop is CASSPRGSFNEQYF. In DNA form, the CDR3 reads TGTGCCAGCTCACCGCGCGGGAGTTTCAACGAGCAGTACTTC. This chain links TRBV18 with TRBJ2-7; 7 nucleotides match TRBD2. Germline V lookup: CDR1 KGHSH, CDR2 LQKENI. Trimming took 3 bases from V and 5 from J; bases not matched to a gene: 7. The CDR3 loop spans 14 amino acids.

The rearrangement uses TRBV6-1 and TRBJ1-4; D gene unclear. Trimming cost V 5 bases and J 3 bases, with 4 bases left between them. CDR3 length equals 12 residues. Germline V gives CDR1 MNHNS, CDR2 SASEGT. This chain's CDR3 is CASSPPNEKLFF. The DNA of the CDR3 is TGTGCCAGCAGTCCCCCTAATGAAAAACTGTTTTTT.

The chain couples TRBV5-6 to TRBJ1-6, with TRBD1 as a possible D gene (6 bases). The CDR3 length is 13 residues. CDR1 is SGHDT and CDR2 is YYEEEE in the germline V gene. Trimming removed 6 bases at V and 8 bases at J, with 12 bases between. This chain's CDR3 is CASTLRGYSPLHF. The DNA of the CDR3 is TGTGCCAGCACCCTTAGGGGGTATTCACCCCTCCACTTT. The full variable domain, completed using reference TRBV5-6 and TRBJ1-6, is DAGVTQSPTHLIKTRGQQVTLRCSPKSGHDTVSWYQQALGQGPQFIFQYYEEEERQRGNFPDRFSGHQFPNYSSELNVNALLLGDSALYLCASTLRGYSPLHFGNGTRLTVT.

The count of this clone is one. The genes are TRBV9 and TRBJ2-6; the match to TRBD1 covers 11 bases. The CDR3 sequence is 17 residues long. Germline V gene data show CDR1 as SGDLS and CDR2 as YYNGEE. V shed 5 bases and J 4 bases; nucleotides not matched to a gene: 8. Written as DNA, the CDR3 is TGTGCCAGCAGTAGAGGACAGGGGGCAACAGGGGCCAACGTCCTGACTTTC. This gives the protein CASSRGQGATGANVLTF.

Comment on this clone: The same CDR3 also results from other DNA sequences found in this sample. The chain has TRBV2 and TRBJ1-6; possible D gene TRBD1, 5 bases. V shed 2 bases and J shed 7 bases, with 6 bases lying between them. The CDR3 runs to 13 residues. The germline V gene encodes CDR1 SNHLY and CDR2 FYNNEI. CDR3 bases: TGTGCCAGCAGTGAACAGGGCAATTCACCCCTCCACTTT. Protein product: CASSEQGNSPLHF. Together with reference TRBV2 and TRBJ1-6, the CDR3 gives the full variable domain: EPEVTQTPSHQVTQMGQEVILRCVPISNHLYFYWYRQILGQKVEFLVSFYNNEISEKSEIFDDQFSVERPDGSNFTLKIRSTKLEDSAMYFCASSEQGNSPLHFGNGTRLTVT.

The V and J genes are TRBV11-3 and TRBJ2-3, with unresolved D. The CDR3 loop spans 15 amino acids. The germline V and J ends were trimmed by 4 bases and 1 base, with 12 bases remaining between them. Germline lookup yields CDR1 SGHNT and CDR2 YENEEA. CDR3 nucleotide sequence: TGTGCCAGCAGCTCTGGCACTCCTCGCACAGATACGCAGTATTTT. This sequence encodes CASSSGTPRTDTQYF.

This chain links TRBV5-6 with TRBJ2-1, with D perhaps matching TRBD1 or TRBD2 (5 bases each). V was clipped by 4 bases and J by 4 bases, with 18 bases between them. CDR1 and CDR2 (germline): SGHDT, YYEEEE. The CDR3 contains 16 residues. The CDR3 sequence is CASSGGRRNGYNEQFF. CDR3 sequence (DNA): TGTGCCAGCAGCGGGGGTCGGCGAAACGGTTACAATGAGCAGTTCTTC.

V usage is TRBV6-5 and J usage is TRBJ2-7; TRBD2 matches at 7 bases. Germline V gene data show CDR1 as MNHEY and CDR2 as SVGAGI. The CDR3 totals 16 residues. V shed 2 bases and J 0 bases; nucleotides not matched to a gene: 7. The CDR3, as DNA: TGTGCCAGCAGTTACGCCTTCGGGGGGAGCTCCTACGAGCAGTACTTC. Translating gives CASSYAFGGSSYEQYF.

V usage is TRBV14 and J usage is TRBJ2-3; D might be TRBD1 (6 bases). The CDR3 is 15 amino acids. Germline-derived CDR1 and CDR2 are SGHDN and FVKESK. V was shortened by 5 bases and J by 5 bases, with 17 bases between the two germline ends. CDR3 sequence (DNA): TGTGCCAGCAGCGCCGGGACACATCAAGGAGATACGCAGTATTTT. It translates to CASSAGTHQGDTQYF.

This clone was seen once. V usage is TRBV6-5 and J usage is TRBJ1-5; D remains unclear. V was shortened by 6 bases and J by 2 bases, with 11 bases between the two germline ends. Germline lookup yields CDR1 MNHEY and CDR2 SVGAGI. The CDR3 length is 14 residues. The CDR3 nucleotides are TGTGCCAGCAGGTCCGCTGGGGGCAATCAGCCCCAGCATTTT. It codes for CASRSAGGNQPQHF.

The V gene is TRBV5-1, the J gene TRBJ2-7; D is unclear. The ends were cut back, 1 base at V and 0 bases at J, with 14 bases in the middle. This CDR3 is 16 amino acids long. The germline gives CDR1 SGHRS, CDR2 YFSETQ. CDR3 amino acids: CASSLRDTISSYEQYF. CDR3 sequence (DNA): TGCGCCAGCAGCTTGAGAGATACTATTAGCTCCTACGAGCAGTACTTC.

The V and J genes are TRBV6-5 and TRBJ1-2, with 7 bases fitting TRBD1. CDR1 and CDR2 (germline): MNHEY, SVGAGI. CDR3 length: 15 amino acids. V shed 5 bases and J 6 bases; nucleotides not matched to a gene: 12. The CDR3 loop is CASSPGFTGAHGYTF. CDR3 nucleotide sequence: TGTGCCAGCAGTCCCGGCTTTACAGGGGCTCATGGCTACACCTTC.

CDR3 nucleotides: TGTGCCAGCTCACCGAAGGCGGGAACTAGCACAGATACGCAGTATTTT. This codes for CASSPKAGTSTDTQYF. This sequence joins TRBV18 and TRBJ2-3, with TRBD2 as a possible D gene (6 bases). The CDR3 sequence is 16 residues long. Trimming took 3 bases from V and 0 from J, leaving 13 bases between them. Germline-derived CDR1 and CDR2 are KGHSH and LQKENI.

V is TRBV7-9 and J is TRBJ2-5; D possibly corresponds to TRBD1 (5 bases). V dropped 6 bases and J dropped 1 base, with 12 bases sitting between them. Germline-derived CDR1 and CDR2 are SEHNR and FQNEAQ (reference sequence). This CDR3 contains 14 residues. CDR3 amino acids: CASRQGHLQETQYF. The CDR3 nucleotides are TGTGCCAGCAGACAAGGACATCTCCAAGAGACCCAGTACTTC.

The chain joins TRBV4-3 to TRBJ1-6, with TRBD1 as a possible D gene (5 bases). The CDR3 contains 15 residues. The germline V and J ends were trimmed by 1 base and 3 bases, with 7 bases remaining between them. The germline V gene encodes CDR1 LGHNA and CDR2 YSLEER. In nucleotides, the CDR3 is TGCGCCAGCAGCCAAGGCGACAGCTATAATTCACCCCTCCACTTT. Its translation is CASSQGDSYNSPLHF.

This clone was counted once. The CDR3 loop reads CATRFSGQSLYGYTF. CDR3 bases: TGTGCCACTCGATTTTCGGGACAGTCGCTCTATGGCTACACCTTC. The rearrangement links TRBV6-5 to TRBJ1-2, with TRBD1 matching over 7 bases. The V gene end was trimmed by 10 bases and the J gene end by 4 bases; junction bases not matched to a gene: 15. Germline assignment: CDR1 MNHEY and CDR2 SVGAGI. The CDR3 sequence is 15 residues long.

The chain joins TRBV5-1 to TRBJ2-1; TRBD2 might be the D (5 bases). CDR1 and CDR2 from the germline V gene are SGHRS and YFSETQ. The germline V and J ends were trimmed by 0 bases and 0 bases, with 7 bases remaining between them. The CDR3 is 15 amino acids. CDR3 bases: TGCGCCAGCAGCTTGGACGGGAACTCCTACAATGAGCAGTTCTTC. Translated, it gives CASSLDGNSYNEQFF.

The rearrangement links TRBV7-2 to TRBJ2-3, with 16 nucleotides matching TRBD2. J gave up 6 bases and V 5 bases, and 8 bases lay outside the gene matches. CDR1 and CDR2 (germline): SGHTA, FQGNSA. The CDR3 spans 17 residues. DNA of the CDR3: TGTGCCAGCAGCCCGATGGGACTAGCGGGAGGGCGGGATACGCAGTATTTT. It yields the protein CASSPMGLAGGRDTQYF.

The chain carries TRBV9 and TRBJ2-7; 8 bases match TRBD1. The CDR3 has 15 residues. V shed 0 bases, J shed 4 bases, and the junction held 6 bases outside the gene matches. The germline gives CDR1 SGDLS, CDR2 YYNGEE. Here the CDR3 DNA reads TGTGCCAGCAGCGTAGGGCAGGGGGCTAGGTACGAGCAGTACTTC. Its translation: CASSVGQGARYEQYF. Full variable domain (remainder filled in from reference TRBV9 and TRBJ2-7): DSGVTQTPKHLITATGQRVTLRCSPRSGDLSVYWYQQSLDQGLQFLIQYYNGEERAKGNILERFSAQQFPDLHSELNLSSLELGDSALYFCASSVGQGARYEQYFGPGTRLTVT.

This chain uses TRBV30 with TRBJ2-7; possibly TRBD2 for D (6 bases). Germline CDR1 is GTSNPN and CDR2 is SVGIG (reference sequence). With 2 bases removed from V and 4 bases from J, the gap between germline ends came to 12 bases. The CDR3 is 13 amino acids. The CDR3 spells CAWSRRGRYEQYF. CDR3 bases: TGTGCCTGGAGTAGGAGGGGTAGGTACGAGCAGTACTTC.

This chain connects TRBV9 to TRBJ2-2; 11 nucleotides line up with TRBD1. The CDR3 totals 16 residues. V lost 4 bases and J lost 6; bases outside the gene matches: 8. Germline V gives CDR1 SGDLS, CDR2 YYNGEE. The CDR3 region has the DNA TGTGCCAGCAGCCCTCGGACAGGGGGCGCCCCCGGGGAGCTGTTTTTT. Translated, it gives CASSPRTGGAPGELFF.

On this clone: Relative to the germline gene, one junction end is altered; a read error may explain this. V gene TRBV5-6 combines with J gene TRBJ1-6; the D gene is possibly TRBD1 (6 bases). Germline assignment: CDR1 SGHDT and CDR2 YYEEEE. This CDR3 comprises 14 residues. The CDR3 DNA reads as TGTGCCAGCAGCTTAAGGCAGGGGAATTCATCCCTCCACTTT. It codes for CASSLRQGNSSLHF.

V gene TRBV5-1 combines with J gene TRBJ1-1; D unresolved. Trimming removed 3 bases from V and 2 bases from J, with 17 bases in between. The CDR3 has 16 amino acids. CDR1 SGHRS and CDR2 YFSETQ come from the germline V gene. DNA of the CDR3: TGCGCCAGCAGCTCGGGGTCCGGGCATATCAACACTGAAGCTTTCTTT. Translation gives CASSSGSGHINTEAFF.

The chain links TRBV15 to TRBJ2-2; 7 nucleotides agree with TRBD1. This CDR3 is built from 16 residues. Trimming at V came to 3 bases and at J to 0 bases, leaving 4 bases not matched to a gene. Per the germline V gene, CDR1 is LNHNV and CDR2 is YYDKDF (reference sequence). The CDR3 loop reads CATSRLGQANTGELFF. Here the CDR3 DNA reads TGTGCCACCAGCAGGTTAGGACAGGCGAACACCGGGGAGCTGTTTTTT. The complete variable domain, with remaining parts taken from reference TRBV15 and TRBJ2-2, reads DAMVIQNPRYQVTQFGKPVTLSCSQTLNHNVMYWYQQKSSQAPKLLFHYYDKDFNNEADTPDNFQSRRPNTSFCFLDIRSPGLGDTAMYLCATSRLGQANTGELFFGEGSRLTVL.

The rearrangement links TRBV6-6 to TRBJ1-1; no reliable D call. The germline CDR1 and CDR2 sequences are MNHNY and SVGAGI (reference sequence). Trimming shortened V by 10 bases and J by 0 bases, and 12 bases separated the two germline ends. This CDR3 has 13 residues. The CDR3: CANRALMNTEAFF. The CDR3 DNA sequence: TGTGCCAACCGGGCCCTAATGAACACTGAAGCTTTCTTT.

The J gene is TRBJ1-5, the V gene TRBV12-2; the table's D gene call, TRBD1, was not cross checked with the DNA. TRBV12-2 is a listed pseudogene. The length of the CDR3 is 15 residues. The CDR3 sequence: CASRPPGVLNQPQHF. The CDR3 nucleotides read TGTGCAAGTCGCCCCCCAGGGGTCCTCAATCAGCCCCAGCATTTT.

This clone turned up a few times. This rearrangement joins TRBV10-3 to TRBJ2-7; 7 bases are a match to TRBD1. Germline trimming cut 7 bases from V and 4 bases from J; bases unmatched to any gene: 4. Germline V gene lookup returns CDR1 ENHRY and CDR2 SYGVKD. The CDR3 covers 12 residues. The DNA for the CDR3 is TGTGCCATCACTCCGACAGGGTACGAGCAGTACTTC. Translated, it gives CAITPTGYEQYF.